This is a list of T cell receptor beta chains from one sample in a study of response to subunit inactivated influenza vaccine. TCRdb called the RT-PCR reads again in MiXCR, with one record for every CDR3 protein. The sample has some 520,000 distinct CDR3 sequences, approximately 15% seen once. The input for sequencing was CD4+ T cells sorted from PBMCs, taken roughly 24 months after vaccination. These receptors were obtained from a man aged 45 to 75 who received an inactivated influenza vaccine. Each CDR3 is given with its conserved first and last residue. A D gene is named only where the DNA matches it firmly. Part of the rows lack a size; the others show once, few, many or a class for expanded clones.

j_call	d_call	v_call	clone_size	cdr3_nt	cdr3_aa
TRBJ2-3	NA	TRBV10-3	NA	TGTGCCATCAGTAAAACTCTAGCGGAGGGGGCAGATACGCAGTATTTT	CAISKTLAEGADTQYF
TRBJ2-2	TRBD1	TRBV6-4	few	TGTGCCAGCAGTCCACAGGGGGAAGTTTCCGGGGAGCTGTTTTTT	CASSPQGEVSGELFF
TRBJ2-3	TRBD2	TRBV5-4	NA	TGTGCCAGCAGCCATATGACTAGCGGGGGAAGCACAGATACGCAGTATTTT	CASSHMTSGGSTDTQYF
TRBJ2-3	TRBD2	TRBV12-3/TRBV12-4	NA	TGTGCCAGCAGAACTAGCGGGGGGGCTTCAGATACGCAGTATTTT	CASRTSGGASDTQYF
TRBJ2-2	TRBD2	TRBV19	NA	TGTGCCAGTAGTCGTCTAGCGGCCAGTCCCGGGGAGCTGTTTTTT	CASSRLAASPGELFF
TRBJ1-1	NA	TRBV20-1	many	TGCAGTGCTAGGGCCGGACACGCGAACACTGAAGCTTTCTTT	CSARAGHANTEAFF
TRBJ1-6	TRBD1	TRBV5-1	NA	TGCGCCAGCAGGATGACAGGGGGGGAGCCCCTCCACTTT	CASRMTGGEPLHF
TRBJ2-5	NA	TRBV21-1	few	TGTGCCAGCAGTCAAAGCCCCCTATTAGAGACCCAGTACTTC	CASSQSPLLETQYF
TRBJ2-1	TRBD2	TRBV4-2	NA	TGTGCCAGCAGCCCCCGGGAGGGTTACAATGAGCAGTTCTTC	CASSPREGYNEQFF
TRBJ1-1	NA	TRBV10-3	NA	TGTGCCATCAGTGAGTCTTGGGACAAGGCTTTCTTT	CAISESWDKAFF
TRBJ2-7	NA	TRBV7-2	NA	TGTGCCAGCAGCTTAGGCGGGGGCCCCAAGGGGCAGTACTTC	CASSLGGGPKGQYF
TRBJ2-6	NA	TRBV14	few	TGTGCCAGCAGGCCCGTGGGTTCTGGGGCCAACGTCCTGACTTTC	CASRPVGSGANVLTF
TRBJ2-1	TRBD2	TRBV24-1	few	TGTGCCACCAGTGATTATTTAGCGGGGGCCTCGAATGAGCAGTTCTTC	CATSDYLAGASNEQFF
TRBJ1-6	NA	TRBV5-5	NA	TGTGCCAGCAGCGGCACCGTCCAGGGGTCTTCACCCCTCCACTTT	CASSGTVQGSSPLHF
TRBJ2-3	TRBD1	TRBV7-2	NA	TGTGCCAGCAGCTTCGCGGGACAGGTCTATAACACAGATACGCAGTATTTT	CASSFAGQVYNTDTQYF
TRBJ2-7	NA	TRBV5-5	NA	TGTGCCAGCAGCTTGATGACTAGTCAAACCTACGAGCAGTACTTC	CASSLMTSQTYEQYF
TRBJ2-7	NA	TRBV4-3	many	TGCGCCAGCAGCCAAAGGGCAGGAGGAGCCTACGAGCAGTACTTC	CASSQRAGGAYEQYF
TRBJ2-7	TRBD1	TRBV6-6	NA	TGTGCCACTCGAGACAGGGCCAATTACGAGCAGTACTTC	CATRDRANYEQYF
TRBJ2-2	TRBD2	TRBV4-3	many	TGCGCCAGCAGCCAAGAAGCACTAGCGGCGAACACCGGGGAGCTGTTTTTT	CASSQEALAANTGELFF
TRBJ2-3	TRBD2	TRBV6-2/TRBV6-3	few	TGTGCCAGCAGTTACAGGGTAGCGGGGGGCCCCAAGGACACAGATACGCAGTATTTT	CASSYRVAGGPKDTDTQYF
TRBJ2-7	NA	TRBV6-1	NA	TGTGCCAGCAGGACGGGGCAGCAGCTAATCTACGAGCAGTACTTC	CASRTGQQLIYEQYF
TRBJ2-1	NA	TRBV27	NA	TGTGCCAGCAGTCCCGGGACGGAAATTTACAATGAGCAGTTCTTC	CASSPGTEIYNEQFF
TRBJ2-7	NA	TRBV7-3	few	TGTGCCAGCAGCTTATCGCTATCAAGCGACGAGCAGTACTTC	CASSLSLSSDEQYF
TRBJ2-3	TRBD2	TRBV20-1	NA	TGCAGTGGGCCGTTTGGCGGGAGCCCGAACACAGATACGCAGTATTTT	CSGPFGGSPNTDTQYF
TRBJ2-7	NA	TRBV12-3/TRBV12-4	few	TGTGCCAGCAGCCTTTCGGGGTCCAGGGGCTACGAGCAGTACTTC	CASSLSGSRGYEQYF
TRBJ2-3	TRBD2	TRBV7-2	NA	TGTGCCAGCAGCTTAGTGCGGGGGGGCCAAGATACGCAGTATTTT	CASSLVRGGQDTQYF
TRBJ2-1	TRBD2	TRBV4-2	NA	TGTGCCAGCAGCCACCCAACGGGGCGGGGAGGGAATGAGCAGTTCTTC	CASSHPTGRGGNEQFF
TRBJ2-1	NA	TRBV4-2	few	TGTGCCAGCAGCCAATTCGGTTACAATGAGCAGTTCTTC	CASSQFGYNEQFF
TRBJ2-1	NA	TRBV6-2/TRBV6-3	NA	TGTGCCAGCAGTCAGGGGCTAAAGGGACCTCGCTCCTACAATGAGCAGTTCTTC	CASSQGLKGPRSYNEQFF
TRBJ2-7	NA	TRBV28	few	TGTGCCAGCAGCGCTCCCGGGACCGTTGCCTACGAGCAGTACTTC	CASSAPGTVAYEQYF
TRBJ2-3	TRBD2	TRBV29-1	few	TGCAGCGTCCCTCGACTAGCGGGAATAGATACGCAGTATTTT	CSVPRLAGIDTQYF
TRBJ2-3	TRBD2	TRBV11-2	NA	TGTGCCAGCAGCTCCACTAGCGGGGTTTGGACAGATACGCAGTATTTT	CASSSTSGVWTDTQYF
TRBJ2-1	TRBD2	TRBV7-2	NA	TGTGCCAGCAGCTTTTCTAGCGGGAGTGGTTGGAATGAGCAGTTCTTC	CASSFSSGSGWNEQFF
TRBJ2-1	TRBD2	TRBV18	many	TGTGCCAGCTCACCAACTAGCGGGCTGTACAATGAGCAGTTCTTC	CASSPTSGLYNEQFF
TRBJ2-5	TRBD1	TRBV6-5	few	TGTGCCAGCAGACAGGGGCGAGAGACCCAGTACTTC	CASRQGRETQYF
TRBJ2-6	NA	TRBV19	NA	TGTGCCAGTAGGGACCGGACTGGGGCCAACGTCCTGACTTTC	CASRDRTGANVLTF